The source of this T cell receptor (beta chain) is a study of Graves' ophthalmopathy and Graves' hyperthyroidism. About the research overall: Hyperthyroidism was considered stable when no ophthalmopathy appeared within 18 months of follow-up. General study points: A model built from 13 signatures distinguished ophthalmopathy from stable hyperthyroidism with roughly 85% sensitivity and about 77% specificity.

This clonotype has a count of ten or more. Its antigen is unidentified. Amplification of the TCR beta CDR3 regions used RNA transcripts (as template). Following a first-round RT-PCR that used HTBI primers, a second-round multiplex PCR was carried out. TCRdb reprocessed the multiplex PCR reads via MiXCR and lists one record per CDR3 protein. There are 900,000 to 1,200,000 distinct CDR3 sequences in the sample; roughly two fifths occur only once, and 11% lies in the top ten. This CDR3 has 17 amino acids. V shed 7 bases and J shed 3 bases, with 24 bases lying between them. The gene calls are TRBV12-3 or TRBV12-4 and TRBJ1-2; a possible D gene is TRBD1 (6 bases). Sequencing was done on a sample of peripheral blood or thyroid tissue (not recorded which). The TCR was taken from an adult man with Graves' hyperthyroidism. This chain's CDR3 is CASTLGKWTAYHYGYTF. CDR3 nucleotides: TGTGCCAGCACCTTAGGGAAATGGACAGCTTATCACTATGGCTACACCTTC.